These T cell receptor beta chains were read from a single sample in a study of Ad26.COV2.S vaccination and SARS-CoV-2 variants. Produced via immunoSEQ multiplex PCR; TCRdb's table is partial and in-frame only. The table lists hundreds of thousands of clones, about 85% of them singletons, with roughly 3.3% in the top ten. The sequencing used peripheral blood, collected in a trial of Ad26.COV2.S vaccine versus placebo. These receptors were obtained from a person between 18 and 65 years old who received the Ad26.COV2.S COVID-19 vaccine or a placebo. Each CDR3 is given with its conserved first and last residue. The D gene is left open where the match is weak.

J	D	V	DNA	CDR3
TRBJ2-3	.	TRBV2	TGTGCCAGCCGAGGGACTCTCACAGATACGCAGTATTTT	CASRGTLTDTQYF
TRBJ2-3	.	TRBV10-1	TGCGCCAGCAGTTCCAGCCTCGCTGATACGCAGTATTTT	CASSSSLADTQYF
TRBJ2-3	.	TRBV4-3	TGCGCCAGCAGGAGGTTCCGGACTAGCACAGATACGCAGTATTTT	CASRRFRTSTDTQYF
TRBJ1-6	TRBD1	TRBV6-5	TGTGCCAGCAGGGTTGGACAGGGACAAAATTCACCCCTCCACTTT	CASRVGQGQNSPLHF
TRBJ2-2	.	TRBV5-1	TGCGCCAGCAGCTTGGTAGGGGACCTCACCGGGGAGCTGTTTTTT	CASSLVGDLTGELFF
TRBJ2-1	TRBD1	TRBV25-1	TGTGCCAGCAGTCCGCGGACAGGGCTTGATGAGCAGTTCTTC	CASSPRTGLDEQFF
TRBJ2-3	TRBD1	TRBV7-9	TGTGCCAGCAGCCCGCGACAGGGGGCTCTCCGCACAGATACGCAGTATTTT	CASSPRQGALRTDTQYF
TRBJ2-5	TRBD1	TRBV12-3/TRBV12-4	TGTGCCAGCAGTTTCGCAGGGGGAGAGACCCAGTACTTC	CASSFAGGETQYF
TRBJ1-1	TRBD1	TRBV28	TGTGCCAGCAGTTTGAACAGGGGCCTGACGGACACTGAAGCTTTCTTT	CASSLNRGLTDTEAFF
TRBJ1-5	.	TRBV12-3/TRBV12-4	TGTGCCAGCAGCTCTGAGGGTTTTCAGCCCCAGCATTTT	CASSSEGFQPQHF
TRBJ2-6	.	TRBV12-5	TGTGCTAGTGGAGGAACAGGGTCTGGGGCCAACGTCCTGACTTTC	CASGGTGSGANVLTF